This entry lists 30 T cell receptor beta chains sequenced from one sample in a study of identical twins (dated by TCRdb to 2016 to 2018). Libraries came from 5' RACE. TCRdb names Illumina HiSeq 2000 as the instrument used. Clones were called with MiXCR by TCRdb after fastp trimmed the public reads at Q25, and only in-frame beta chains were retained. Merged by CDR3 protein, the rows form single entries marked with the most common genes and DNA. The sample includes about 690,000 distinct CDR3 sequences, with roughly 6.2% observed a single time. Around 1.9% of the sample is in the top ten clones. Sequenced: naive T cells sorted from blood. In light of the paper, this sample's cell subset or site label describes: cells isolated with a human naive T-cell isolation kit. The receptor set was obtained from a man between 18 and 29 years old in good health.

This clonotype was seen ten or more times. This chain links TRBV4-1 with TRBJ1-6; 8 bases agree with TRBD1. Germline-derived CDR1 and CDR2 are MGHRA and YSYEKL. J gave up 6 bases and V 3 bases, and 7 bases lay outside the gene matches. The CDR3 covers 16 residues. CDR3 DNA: TGCGCCAGCAGCCAGGCCGGGACAGGCCTTAATTCACCCCTCCACTTT. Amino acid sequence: CASSQAGTGLNSPLHF.

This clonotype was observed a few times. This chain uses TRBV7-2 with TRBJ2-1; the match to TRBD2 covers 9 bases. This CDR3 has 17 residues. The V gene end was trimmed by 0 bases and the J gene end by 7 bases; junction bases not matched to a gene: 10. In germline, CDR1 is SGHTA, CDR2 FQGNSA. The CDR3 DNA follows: TGTGCCAGCAGCTTAGCGATAGCGGGAGACTTAGTGAATGAGCAGTTCTTC. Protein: CASSLAIAGDLVNEQFF.

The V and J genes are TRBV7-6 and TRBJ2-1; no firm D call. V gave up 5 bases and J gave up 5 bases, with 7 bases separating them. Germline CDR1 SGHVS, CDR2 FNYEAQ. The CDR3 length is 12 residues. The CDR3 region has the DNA TGTGCCAGCAGCCGCGCCCACAATGAGCAGTTCTTC. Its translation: CASSRAHNEQFF.

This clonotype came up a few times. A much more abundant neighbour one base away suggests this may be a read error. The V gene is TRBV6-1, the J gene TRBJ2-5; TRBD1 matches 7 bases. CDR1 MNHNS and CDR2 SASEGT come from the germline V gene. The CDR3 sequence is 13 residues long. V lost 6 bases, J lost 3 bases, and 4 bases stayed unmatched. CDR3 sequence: CASSHGTEETQYF. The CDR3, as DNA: TGTGCCAGCAGCCACGGGACAGAAGAGACCCAGTACTTC.

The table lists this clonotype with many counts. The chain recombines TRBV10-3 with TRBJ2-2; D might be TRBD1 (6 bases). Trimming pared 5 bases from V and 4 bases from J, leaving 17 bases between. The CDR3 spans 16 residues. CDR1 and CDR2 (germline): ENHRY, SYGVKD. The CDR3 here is CAISTGQTEGTGELFF. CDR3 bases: TGTGCCATCAGTACCGGACAGACCGAGGGCACCGGGGAGCTGTTTTTT.

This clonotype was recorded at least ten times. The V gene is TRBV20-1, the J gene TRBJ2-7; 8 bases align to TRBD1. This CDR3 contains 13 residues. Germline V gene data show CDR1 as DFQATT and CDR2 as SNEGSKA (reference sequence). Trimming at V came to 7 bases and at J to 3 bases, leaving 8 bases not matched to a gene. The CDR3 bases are TGCAGTGGTACGGACAGGGCGTTCTACGAGCAGTACTTC. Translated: CSGTDRAFYEQYF.

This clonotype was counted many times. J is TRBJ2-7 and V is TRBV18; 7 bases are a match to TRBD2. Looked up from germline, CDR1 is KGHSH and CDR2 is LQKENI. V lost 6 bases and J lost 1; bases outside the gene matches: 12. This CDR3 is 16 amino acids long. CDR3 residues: CASSDRELASSYEQYV. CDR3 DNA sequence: TGTGCCAGCTCGGATAGGGAACTAGCGTCGTCCTACGAGCAGTACGTC.

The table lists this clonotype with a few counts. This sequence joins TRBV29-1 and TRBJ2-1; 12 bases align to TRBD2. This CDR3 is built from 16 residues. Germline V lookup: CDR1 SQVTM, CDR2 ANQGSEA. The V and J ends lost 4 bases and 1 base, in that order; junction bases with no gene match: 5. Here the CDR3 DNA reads TGCAGCGTTGGGCTAGCGGGAGGGACATCCTACAATGAGCAGTTCTTC. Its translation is CSVGLAGGTSYNEQFF.

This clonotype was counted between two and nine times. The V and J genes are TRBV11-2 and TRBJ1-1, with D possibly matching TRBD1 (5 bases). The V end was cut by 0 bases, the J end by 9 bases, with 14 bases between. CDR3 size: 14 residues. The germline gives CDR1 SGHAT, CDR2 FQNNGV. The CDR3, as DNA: TGTGCCAGCAGCTTAGAGGCAGGGCGGCCCCAAGCTTTCTTT. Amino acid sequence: CASSLEAGRPQAFF.

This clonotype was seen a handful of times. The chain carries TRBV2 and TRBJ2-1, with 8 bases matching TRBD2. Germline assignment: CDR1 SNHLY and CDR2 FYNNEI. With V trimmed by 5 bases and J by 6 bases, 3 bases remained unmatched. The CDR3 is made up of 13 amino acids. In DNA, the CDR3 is TGTGCCAGCAGTCGGGAGGGCGTCAATGAGCAGTTCTTC. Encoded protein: CASSREGVNEQFF.

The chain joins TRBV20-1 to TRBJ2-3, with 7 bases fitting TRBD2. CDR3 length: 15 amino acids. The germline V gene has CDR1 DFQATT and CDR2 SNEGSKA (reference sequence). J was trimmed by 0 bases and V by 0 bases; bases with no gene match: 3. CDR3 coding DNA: TGCAGTGCTAGAGAGCGGGAGCCTAGCACAGATACGCAGTATTTT. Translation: CSAREREPSTDTQYF.

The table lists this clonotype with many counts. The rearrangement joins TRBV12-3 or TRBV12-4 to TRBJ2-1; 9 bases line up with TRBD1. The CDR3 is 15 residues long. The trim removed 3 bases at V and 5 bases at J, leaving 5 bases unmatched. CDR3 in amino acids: CASSLTGGVNNEQFF. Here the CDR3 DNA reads TGTGCCAGCAGTTTGACAGGGGGGGTTAACAATGAGCAGTTCTTC.

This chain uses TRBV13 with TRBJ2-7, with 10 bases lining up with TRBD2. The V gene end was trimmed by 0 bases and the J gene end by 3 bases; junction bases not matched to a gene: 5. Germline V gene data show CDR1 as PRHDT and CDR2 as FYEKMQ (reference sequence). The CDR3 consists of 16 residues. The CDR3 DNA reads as TGTGCCAGCAGCTTAGGGCTAGCGGGAGACAACTACGAGCAGTACTTC. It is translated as CASSLGLAGDNYEQYF.

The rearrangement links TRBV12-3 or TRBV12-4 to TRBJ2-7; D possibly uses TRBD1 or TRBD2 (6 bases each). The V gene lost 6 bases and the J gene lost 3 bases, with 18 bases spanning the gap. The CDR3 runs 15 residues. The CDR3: CASRRGRQGGYEQYF. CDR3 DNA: TGTGCCAGCAGACGGGGGCGGCAGGGAGGCTACGAGCAGTACTTC.

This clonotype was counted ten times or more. The CDR3 loop reads CASSLSGGGKKQYF. For the CDR3, the DNA is TGTGCCAGCAGTTTATCAGGGGGAGGGAAGAAGCAGTACTTC. The chain combines TRBV28 with TRBJ2-7; either TRBD1 or TRBD2 may supply D (7 bases each). V lost 1 base and J 8 bases, leaving 15 bases between the germline ends. Germline assignment: CDR1 MDHEN and CDR2 SYDVKM. The CDR3 extends over 14 amino acids.

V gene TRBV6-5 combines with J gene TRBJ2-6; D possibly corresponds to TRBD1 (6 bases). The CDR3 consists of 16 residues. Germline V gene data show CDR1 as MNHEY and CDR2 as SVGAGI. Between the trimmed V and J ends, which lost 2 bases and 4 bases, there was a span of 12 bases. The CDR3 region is CASSYHQGSGANVLTF. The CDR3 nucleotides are TGTGCCAGCAGTTACCATCAGGGGTCCGGGGCCAACGTCCTGACTTTC.

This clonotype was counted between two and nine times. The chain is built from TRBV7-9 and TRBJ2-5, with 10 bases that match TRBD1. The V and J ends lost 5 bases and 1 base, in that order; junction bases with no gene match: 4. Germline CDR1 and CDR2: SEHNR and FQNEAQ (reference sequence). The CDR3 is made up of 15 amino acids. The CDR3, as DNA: TGTGCCAGCAGCCCGGGGACAGGGGTCCAAGAGACCCAGTACTTC. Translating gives CASSPGTGVQETQYF.

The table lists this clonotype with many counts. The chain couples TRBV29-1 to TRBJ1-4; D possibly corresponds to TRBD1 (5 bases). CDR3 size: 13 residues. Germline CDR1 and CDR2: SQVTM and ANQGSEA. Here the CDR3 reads CAGEGRDNEKLFF. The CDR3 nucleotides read TGCGCCGGGGAGGGACGGGATAATGAAAAACTGTTTTTT.

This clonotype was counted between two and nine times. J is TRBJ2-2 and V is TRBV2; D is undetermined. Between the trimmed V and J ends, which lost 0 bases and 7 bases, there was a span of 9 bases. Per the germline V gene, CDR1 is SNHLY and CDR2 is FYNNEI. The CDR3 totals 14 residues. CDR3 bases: TGTGCCAGCAGTGAAGCGCTGGACGTCGGGGAGCTGTTTTTT. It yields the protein CASSEALDVGELFF. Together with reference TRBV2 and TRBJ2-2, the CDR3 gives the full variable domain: EPEVTQTPSHQVTQMGQEVILRCVPISNHLYFYWYRQILGQKVEFLVSFYNNEISEKSEIFDDQFSVERPDGSNFTLKIRSTKLEDSAMYFCASSEALDVGELFFGEGSRLTVL.

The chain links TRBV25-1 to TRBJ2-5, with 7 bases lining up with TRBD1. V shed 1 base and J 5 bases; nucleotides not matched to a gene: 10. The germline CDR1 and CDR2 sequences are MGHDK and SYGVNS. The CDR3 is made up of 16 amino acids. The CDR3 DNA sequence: TGTGCCAGCAGTGAATTCACAGGGGTAGGGAAGGAGACCCAGTACTTC. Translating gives CASSEFTGVGKETQYF. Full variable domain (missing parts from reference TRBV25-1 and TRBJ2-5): EADIYQTPRYLVIGTGKKITLECSQTMGHDKMYWYQQDPGMELHLIHYSYGVNSTEKGDLSSESTVSRIRTEHFPLTLESARPSHTSQYLCASSEFTGVGKETQYFGPGTRLLVL.

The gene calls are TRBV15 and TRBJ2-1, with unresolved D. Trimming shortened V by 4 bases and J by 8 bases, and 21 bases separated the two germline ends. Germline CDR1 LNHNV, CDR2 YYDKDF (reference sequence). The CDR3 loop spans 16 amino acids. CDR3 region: CATSMNRAVGYDEQFF. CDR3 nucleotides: TGTGCCACCAGCATGAACCGGGCTGTGGGTTACGATGAGCAGTTCTTC.

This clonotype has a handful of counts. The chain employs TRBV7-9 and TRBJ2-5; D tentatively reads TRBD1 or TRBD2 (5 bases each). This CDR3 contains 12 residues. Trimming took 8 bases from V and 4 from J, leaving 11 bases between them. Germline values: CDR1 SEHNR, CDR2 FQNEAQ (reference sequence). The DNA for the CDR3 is TGTGCCAGCGGGACGGGAAGAGAGACCCAGTACTTC. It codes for CASGTGRETQYF.

The CDR3 loop reads CATSRGRQPNEKLFF. Written as DNA, the CDR3 is TGTGCCACCAGCAGGGGAAGACAGCCTAATGAAAAACTGTTTTTT. This chain uses TRBV15 with TRBJ1-4; D possibly corresponds to TRBD1 (5 bases). This CDR3 has 15 residues. V was cut by 3 bases and J by 3 bases, with 11 bases left in between. Germline V gene data show CDR1 as LNHNV and CDR2 as YYDKDF (reference sequence). Drawing the rest from reference TRBV15 and TRBJ1-4, the complete variable domain is DAMVIQNPRYQVTQFGKPVTLSCSQTLNHNVMYWYQQKSSQAPKLLFHYYDKDFNNEADTPDNFQSRRPNTSFCFLDIRSPGLGDTAMYLCATSRGRQPNEKLFFGSGTQLSVL.

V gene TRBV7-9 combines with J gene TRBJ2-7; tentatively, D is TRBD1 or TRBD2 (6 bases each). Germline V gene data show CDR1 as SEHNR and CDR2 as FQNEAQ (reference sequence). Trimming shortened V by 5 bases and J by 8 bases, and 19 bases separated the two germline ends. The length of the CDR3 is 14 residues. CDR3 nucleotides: TGTGCCAGCAGCCCGGCGATTCATGGGGGGCAGCAGTACGTC. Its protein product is CASSPAIHGGQQYV.

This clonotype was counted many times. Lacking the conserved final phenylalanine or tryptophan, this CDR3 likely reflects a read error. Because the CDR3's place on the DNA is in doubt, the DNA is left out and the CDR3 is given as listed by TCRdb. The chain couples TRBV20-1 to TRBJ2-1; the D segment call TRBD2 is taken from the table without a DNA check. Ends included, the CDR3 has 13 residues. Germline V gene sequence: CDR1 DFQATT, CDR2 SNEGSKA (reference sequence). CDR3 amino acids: CSARHSSGRASGS.

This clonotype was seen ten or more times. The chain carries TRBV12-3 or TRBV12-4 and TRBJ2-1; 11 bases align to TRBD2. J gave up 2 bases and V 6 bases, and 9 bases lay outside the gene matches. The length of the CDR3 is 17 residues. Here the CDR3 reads CASRYDVAGGPYNEQFF. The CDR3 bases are TGTGCCAGCAGATACGACGTAGCGGGAGGGCCCTACAATGAGCAGTTCTTC.

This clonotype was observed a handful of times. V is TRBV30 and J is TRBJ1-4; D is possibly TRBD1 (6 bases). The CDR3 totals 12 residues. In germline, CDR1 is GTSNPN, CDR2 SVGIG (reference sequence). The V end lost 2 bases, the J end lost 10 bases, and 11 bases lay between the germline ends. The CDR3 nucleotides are TGTGCCTGGAGTACACAGGGCGTAAAACTGTTTTTT. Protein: CAWSTQGVKLFF. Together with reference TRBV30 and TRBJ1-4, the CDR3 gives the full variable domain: SQTIHQWPATLVQPVGSPLSLECTVEGTSNPNLYWYRQAAGRGLQLLFYSVGIGQISSEVPQNLSASRPQDRQFILSSKKLLLSDSGFYLCAWSTQGVKLFFGSGTQLSVL.

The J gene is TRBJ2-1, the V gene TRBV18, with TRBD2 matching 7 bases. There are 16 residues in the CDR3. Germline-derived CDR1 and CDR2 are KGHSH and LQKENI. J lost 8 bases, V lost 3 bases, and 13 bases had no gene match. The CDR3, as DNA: TGTGCCAGCTCACCTCCAAGTGCGGGAGTGGGCGATGAGCAGTTCTTC. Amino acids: CASSPPSAGVGDEQFF. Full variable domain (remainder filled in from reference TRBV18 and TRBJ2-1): NAGVMQNPRHLVRRRGQEARLRCSPMKGHSHVYWYRQLPEEGLKFMVYLQKENIIDESGMPKERFSAEFPKEGPSILRIQQVVRGDSAAYFCASSPPSAGVGDEQFFGPGTRLTVL.

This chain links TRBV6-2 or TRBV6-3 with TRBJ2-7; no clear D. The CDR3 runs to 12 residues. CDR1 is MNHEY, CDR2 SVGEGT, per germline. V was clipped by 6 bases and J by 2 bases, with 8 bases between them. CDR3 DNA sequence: TGTGCCAGCAGGGACCGACCCTACGAGCAGTACTTC. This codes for CASRDRPYEQYF.

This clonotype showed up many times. For the CDR3, the DNA is TGTGCCAGCAGTGAGGGGACTAGCGGAAATTACGAGCAGTACGTC. This translates into CASSEGTSGNYEQYV. The gene calls are TRBV2 and TRBJ2-7; 11 bases fit TRBD2. Germline-derived CDR1 and CDR2 are SNHLY and FYNNEI. CDR3 length equals 15 residues. J lost 4 bases, V lost 3 bases, and 5 bases had no gene match.